Following are 3 T cell receptor beta chains from one sample sequenced in a study of vaccination effects on CD4 cells after COVID-19. Antigen specificity for these receptors is unknown. Antigen-specific CD4+ T cells were expanded with viral peptide pools in the ViraFEST assay before sequencing. With 10 days of culture completed, CD4+ T cells were isolated. Nucleocapsid antibodies stayed negative before and after vaccination, showing no earlier SARS-CoV-2 infection. Profiled with immunoSEQ multiplex PCR; TCRdb holds only in-frame clones, not every one. Of 37,000 or so clones in the sample, about 69% were seen once. This specimen was CD4+ T cells from PBMCs cultured with HCoV-OC43 spike peptides, taken before COVID-19 vaccination. As to subset: HCoV-OC43 spike overlapping peptide pool stimulation. All receptors derive from a human donor who received a COVID-19 vaccine.

The genes are TRBV30 and TRBJ2-5; D unresolved. Germline V gene data show CDR1 as GTSNPN and CDR2 as SVGIG (reference sequence). Trimming removed 5 bases at V and 5 bases at J, with 9 bases between. The CDR3 covers 11 residues. The CDR3 region has the DNA TGTGCCTGGGGCCGAGTGGAGACCCAGTACTTC. Translating gives CAWGRVETQYF.

This chain connects TRBV4-1 to TRBJ2-5; 9 bases map to TRBD2. CDR3 length: 18 residues. V was pared by 0 bases and J by 5 bases, with 13 bases of the junction left unmatched. Germline CDR1 reads MGHRA; CDR2 reads YSYEKL. CDR3 amino acids: CASSQDPGRAGGRETQYF. CDR3 sequence (DNA): TGCGCCAGCAGCCAAGATCCGGGACGGGCGGGAGGGCGGGAGACCCAGTACTTC.

For this clone: The junction shows a germline mismatch at one end, possibly a read error. This sequence joins TRBV6-1 and TRBJ1-1; 9 bases fit TRBD1. The CDR3 sequence is 14 residues long. CDR1 and CDR2 (germline): MNHNS, SASEGT. This CDR3 is CASSEGQGYTEAFF. The CDR3 coding sequence is TGTGCCAGCAGCGAAGGACAGGGGTATACTGAAGCTTTCTTT.